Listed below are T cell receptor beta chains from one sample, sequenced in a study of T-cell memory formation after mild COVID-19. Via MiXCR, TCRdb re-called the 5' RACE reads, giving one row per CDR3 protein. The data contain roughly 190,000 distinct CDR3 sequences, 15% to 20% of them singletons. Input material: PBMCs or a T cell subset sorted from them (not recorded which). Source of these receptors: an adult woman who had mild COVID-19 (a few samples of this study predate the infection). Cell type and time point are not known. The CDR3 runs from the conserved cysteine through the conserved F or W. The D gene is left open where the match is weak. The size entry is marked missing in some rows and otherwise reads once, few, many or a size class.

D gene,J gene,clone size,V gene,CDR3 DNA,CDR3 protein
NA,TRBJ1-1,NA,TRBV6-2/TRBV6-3,TGTGCCAGCAGCATCGGGCAGTATGAAGCTTTCTTT,CASSIGQYEAFF
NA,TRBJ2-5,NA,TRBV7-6,TGTGCCAGCAGCTCTATCCCAGGGGCTCAAGAGACCCAGTACTTC,CASSSIPGAQETQYF
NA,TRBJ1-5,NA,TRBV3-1,TGTGCCAGCAGCCAAGAGGGAGGGGGACAGCCCCAGCATTTT,CASSQEGGGQPQHF
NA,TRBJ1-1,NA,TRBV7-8,TGTGCCAGCAGCAAGGGCCGGGACGCTCAGTTCGTGAACACTGAAGCTTTCTTT,CASSKGRDAQFVNTEAFF
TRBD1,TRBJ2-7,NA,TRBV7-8,TGTGCCAGCAGCTCTGTCAACCGGGACAGGGCCCGCGAGCAGTACTTC,CASSSVNRDRAREQYF
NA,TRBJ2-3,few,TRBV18,TGTGCCAGCTCACCACAACAGGGATCAGATACGCAGTATTTT,CASSPQQGSDTQYF
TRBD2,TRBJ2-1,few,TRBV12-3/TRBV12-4,TGTGCCAGCAGTCTCCGGACTAGCGGGAGCCTCAATGAGCAGTTCTTC,CASSLRTSGSLNEQFF
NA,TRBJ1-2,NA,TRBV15,TGTGCCACCAGCAGAGATCGAGGGGGTATCGGGTATGGCTACACCTTC,CATSRDRGGIGYGYTF
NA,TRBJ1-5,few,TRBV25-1,TGTGCCAGCAGTGCCCCAGGGGCGTTAGGCAATCAGCCCCAGCATTTT,CASSAPGALGNQPQHF
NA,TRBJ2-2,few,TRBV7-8,TGTGCCAGCAGCAAGAGAGAGGGGTTTAGTAGGGAGCTGTTTTTT,CASSKREGFSRELFF
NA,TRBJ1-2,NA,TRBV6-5,TGTGCCAGCAGTTACCATAATCAGGGGAACTATGGCTACACCTTC,CASSYHNQGNYGYTF
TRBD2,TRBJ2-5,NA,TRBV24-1,TGTGCCACCAGTGAAGAGGGACTACACGGGCCCCAGTACTTC,CATSEEGLHGPQYF
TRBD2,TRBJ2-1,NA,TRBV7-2,TGTGCCAGCAGCTCTATTCTAGCGGGAAGGTACAATGAGCAGTTCTTC,CASSSILAGRYNEQFF
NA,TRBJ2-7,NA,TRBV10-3,TGTGCCATCAGGGACTCTCGGAGGGACTACGAGCAGTACTTC,CAIRDSRRDYEQYF
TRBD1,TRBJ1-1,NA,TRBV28,TGTGCCAGCAGTTTCCCCAGGGGGGTCACTGAAGCTTTCTTT,CASSFPRGVTEAFF
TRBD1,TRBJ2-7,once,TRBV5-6,TGTGCCAGCAGCCCGGCCGGAAGACAGGGTCGTTACGAGCAGTACTTC,CASSPAGRQGRYEQYF
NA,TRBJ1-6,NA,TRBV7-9,TGTGCCAGCAGCTTTGGGGGGGTTGGCTCACCCCTCCACTTT,CASSFGGVGSPLHF
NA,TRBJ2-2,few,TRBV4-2,TGTGCCAGCAGCCAAGTCTTAGGGCTCCCGAGTACCGGGGAGCTGTTTTTT,CASSQVLGLPSTGELFF
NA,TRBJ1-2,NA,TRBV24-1,TGTGCCACCAGTGATCAAAACAGTAATGGCTACACCTTC,CATSDQNSNGYTF
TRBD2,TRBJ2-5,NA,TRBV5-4,TGTGCCAGCAGCTTGGGTCTAGCGGGAGGGAGACAAGAGACCCAGTACTTC,CASSLGLAGGRQETQYF
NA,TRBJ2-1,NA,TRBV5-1,TGCGCCAGCAGCACCGGAGGCTACCCTGAGCAGTTCTTC,CASSTGGYPEQFF
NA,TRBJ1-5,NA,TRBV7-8,TGTGCCAGCAGCTTAGCGTCCAGGGGCCGACAGCCCCAGCATTTT,CASSLASRGRQPQHF
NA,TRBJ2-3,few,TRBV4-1,TGCGCCAGCAGCCAAGTACCGGGGGCGCAGTATTTT,CASSQVPGAQYF
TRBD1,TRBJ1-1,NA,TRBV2,TGTGCCAGCAGAGACAGGGGGCCTGAAGCTTTCTTT,CASRDRGPEAFF
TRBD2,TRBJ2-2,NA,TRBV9,TGTGCCAGCAGCGCGGGACTAGCGGGTTATGGGGGCGGGGAGCTGTTTTTT,CASSAGLAGYGGGELFF
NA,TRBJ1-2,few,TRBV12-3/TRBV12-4,TGTGCCAGCAGTCCCCGGGGGTTATTGAACTATGGCTACACCTTC,CASSPRGLLNYGYTF
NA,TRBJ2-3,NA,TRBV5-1,TGCGCCAGCAGCGGCTCTCCCTCGGTGGGCACAGATACGCAGTATTTT,CASSGSPSVGTDTQYF
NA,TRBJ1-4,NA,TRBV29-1,TGCAGCGTTGCGGCGACGGGGGGTGAAAAACTGTTTTTT,CSVAATGGEKLFF